This TCR beta chain is from a study of cytomegalovirus exposure and HLA in healthy donors. Study-wide results and caveats: With further analysis later on, most CMV-associated TCR beta chains appeared HLA-restricted. Because they were indistinguishable, some V segments, including TRBV6-2 and TRBV6-3, were excluded.

To note about this clone: Its antigen is unknown.

Primers for the PCR totalled 60 Vbeta and 13 Jbeta. The repertoire was sequenced with immunoSEQ multiplex PCR; TCRdb's copy has only in-frame clones and lacks some. Of fewer than 200,000 clones listed, approximately 81% were seen once; the top ten hold roughly 0.69%. V lost 7 bases, J lost 8 bases, and 10 bases stayed unmatched. The germline CDR1 and CDR2 sequences are MDHEN and SYDVKM. The CDR3 runs to 13 residues. The chain has TRBV28 and TRBJ1-2; 7 nucleotides line up with TRBD1. The sequencing sample was made of PBMCs. The sequence was collected from a woman under 30 in good health and CMV-seronegative. The CDR3, as DNA: TGTGCCAGCAACCGGGGGAGACAGGGCGGCTACACCTTC. Translation: CASNRGRQGGYTF.